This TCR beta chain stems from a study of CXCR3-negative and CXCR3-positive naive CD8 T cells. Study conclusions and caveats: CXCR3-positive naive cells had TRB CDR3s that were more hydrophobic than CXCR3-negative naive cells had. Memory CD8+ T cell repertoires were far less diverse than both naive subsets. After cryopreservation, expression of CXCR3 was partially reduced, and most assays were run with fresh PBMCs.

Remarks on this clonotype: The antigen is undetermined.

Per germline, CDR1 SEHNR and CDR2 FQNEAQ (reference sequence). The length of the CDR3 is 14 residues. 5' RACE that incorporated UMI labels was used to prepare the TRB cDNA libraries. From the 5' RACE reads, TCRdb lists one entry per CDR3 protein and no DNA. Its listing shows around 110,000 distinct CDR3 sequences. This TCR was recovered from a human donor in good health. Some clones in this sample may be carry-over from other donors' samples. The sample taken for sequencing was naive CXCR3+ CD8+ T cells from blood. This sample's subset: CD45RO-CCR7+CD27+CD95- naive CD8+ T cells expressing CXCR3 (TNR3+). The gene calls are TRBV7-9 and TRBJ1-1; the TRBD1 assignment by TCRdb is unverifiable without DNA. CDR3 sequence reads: CASSLGRGPPEAFF.